Below, 3 T cell receptor beta chains from the same sample are listed, as sequenced in a study of blood T cell repertoires in COVID-19. Clones were sequenced by immunoSEQ multiplex PCR, and TCRdb holds only the in-frame ones, with some missing. The table lists about 250,000 clones, 70% to 90% of them singletons. The sample was peripheral blood. Source of these receptors: a young man with active or convalescent COVID-19.

The V gene is TRBV12-5, the J gene TRBJ2-1; possible D gene TRBD2, 6 bases. The CDR3 loop spans 14 amino acids. Trimming took off 1 base at V and 8 bases at J, with 12 bases between the two ends. Germline CDR1 is LGHNT and CDR2 is FRNRAP. In nucleotides, the CDR3 is TGTGCTAGTGGTTTGGAGGGACTTGCGCATGAGCAGTTCTTC. Translating gives CASGLEGLAHEQFF. Based on the CDR3 plus reference TRBV12-5 and TRBJ2-1, the full variable domain is DARVTQTPRHKVTEMGQEVTMRCQPILGHNTVFWYRQTMMQGLELLAYFRNRAPLDDSGMPKDRFSAEMPDATLATLKIQPSEPRDSAVYFCASGLEGLAHEQFFGPGTRLTVL.

V gene TRBV11-3 combines with J gene TRBJ2-3; tentatively, D is TRBD2 (5 bases). The V and J ends lost 4 bases and 3 bases respectively, with 11 bases between them. This CDR3 has 14 amino acids. Germline assignment: CDR1 SGHNT and CDR2 YENEEA. Here the CDR3 DNA reads TGTGCCAGCAGCTCGGACGGGATGACAGATACGCAGTATTTT. Protein product: CASSSDGMTDTQYF.

This clone was seen a handful of times. The rearrangement joins TRBV28 to TRBJ2-7, with D possibly matching TRBD2 (6 bases). The CDR3 contains 14 residues. Germline CDR1 is MDHEN and CDR2 is SYDVKM. V dropped 7 bases and J dropped 6 bases, with 19 bases sitting between them. The CDR3 region has the DNA TGTGCCAGCACCTGGGCGGTGGCGGGAATCGAGCAGTACTTC. Translation gives CASTWAVAGIEQYF.